Listed below are T cell receptor beta chains from one sample, sequenced in a study of blood T cell repertoires in COVID-19. TCRdb's table, derived via immunoSEQ multiplex PCR, lists solely in-frame clones and lacks some. The table shows some 230,000 clones, with less than 90% occurring only once. The specimen was peripheral blood. Receptor source: a woman aged 55-69 years who had recovered from COVID-19. Both conserved end residues are part of each CDR3. The D gene is left open where the match is weak. Expanded clones are given a class, and other clones once, few, many or no size at all.

d_gene	j_gene	v_gene	abundance	CDR3aa	CDR3nt
TRBD1	TRBJ1-2	TRBV19	once	CASSKNRGHRYGYTF	TGTGCCAGTAGTAAAAACAGGGGGCATAGGTATGGCTACACCTTC
TRBD1	TRBJ2-5	TRBV10-3	NA	CAIRSDRGEETQYF	TGTGCCATCAGATCGGACAGGGGAGAAGAGACCCAGTACTTC
NA	TRBJ2-5	TRBV7-3	NA	CASSLISQETQYF	TGTGCCAGCAGCTTAATTAGTCAAGAGACCCAGTACTTC
TRBD2	TRBJ2-1	TRBV2	NA	CASTGTSGGAPGEQFF	TGTGCCAGCACCGGAACTAGCGGGGGGGCCCCAGGGGAGCAGTTCTTC
TRBD1	TRBJ1-2	TRBV10-3	once	CAINPQGAGYGYTF	TGTGCCATCAACCCCCAGGGGGCAGGATATGGCTACACCTTC
TRBD2	TRBJ2-1	TRBV7-9	NA	CASSLLGLAGDNEQFF	TGTGCCAGCAGCTTATTAGGGCTAGCGGGTGACAATGAGCAGTTCTTC
NA	TRBJ2-3	TRBV3-1/TRBV3-2	NA	CASSPDWGGTDTQYF	TGTGCCAGCAGCCCCGATTGGGGGGGCACAGATACGCAGTATTTT
NA	TRBJ1-2	TRBV29-1	NA	CSPALEGDGYTF	TGCAGCCCCGCACTCGAGGGCGATGGCTACACCTTC
TRBD2	TRBJ2-5	TRBV4-1	NA	CASSQPLGTSGAQETQYF	TGCGCCAGCAGCCAGCCTCTAGGGACTAGCGGAGCTCAAGAGACCCAGTACTTC
NA	TRBJ1-2	TRBV2	NA	CASSDTGIDGYTF	TGTGCCAGCAGTGATACAGGGATCGATGGCTACACCTTC
NA	TRBJ1-5	TRBV10-2	NA	CASSAGSHQPQHF	TGCGCCAGCAGCGCGGGATCCCATCAGCCCCAGCATTTT
NA	TRBJ2-3	TRBV19	NA	CASSTRQIPSTDTQYF	TGTGCCAGTAGTACCCGTCAGATTCCGAGCACAGATACGCAGTATTTT
NA	TRBJ2-7	TRBV7-8	NA	CASTPLRLNYEQYF	TGTGCCAGCACCCCTTTGAGGCTGAATTATGAGCAGTACTTC
NA	TRBJ2-1	TRBV4-3	NA	CASSPRHRNEQFF	TGCGCCAGCAGCCCGCGACACCGCAATGAGCAGTTCTTC
TRBD1	TRBJ1-6	TRBV18	NA	CASSPLQGQGDSPLHF	TGTGCCAGCTCACCCCTACAGGGACAGGGTGATTCACCCCTCCACTTT
NA	TRBJ2-7	TRBV5-1	many	CASSLEGGAEEQYF	TGCGCCAGCAGCTTGGAAGGGGGGGCCGAGGAGCAGTACTTC
TRBD2	TRBJ2-1	TRBV3-1/TRBV3-2	few	CASSLYQGTSGGATPFF	TGTGCCAGCAGCCTCTACCAAGGGACTAGCGGGGGGGCCACCCCCTTCTTC
NA	TRBJ1-2	TRBV18	NA	CASSQDRLTYGYTF	TGTGCCAGCTCACAAGACAGGTTGACCTATGGCTACACCTTC
NA	TRBJ2-3	TRBV7-8	NA	CASSLANIGLPPADTQYF	TGTGCCAGCAGCTTAGCGAACATTGGACTACCCCCCGCAGATACGCAGTATTTT
NA	TRBJ1-4	TRBV6-2/TRBV6-3	NA	CASSRAGGGNEKLFF	TGTGCCAGCAGCCGAGCGGGGGGAGGTAATGAAAAACTGTTTTTT
NA	TRBJ1-5	TRBV12-5	NA	CASKGGTFGQPQHF	TGTGCTAGTAAAGGCGGAACTTTCGGACAGCCCCAGCATTTT
TRBD2	TRBJ2-1	TRBV19	NA	CASSIRGLAGTYNEQFF	TGTGCCAGTAGTATAAGAGGGCTAGCGGGGACATACAATGAGCAGTTCTTC
NA	TRBJ1-5	TRBV4-1	NA	CASSLAGVDSNQPQHF	TGCGCCAGCAGCCTCGCGGGAGTTGATAGCAATCAGCCCCAGCATTTT
NA	TRBJ1-1	TRBV18	NA	CASSPPGGGNTEAFF	TGTGCCAGCTCACCACCCGGGGGTGGGAACACTGAAGCTTTCTTT
TRBD2	TRBJ2-5	TRBV5-1	NA	CASSDPGLEAETQYF	TGCGCCAGCAGCGATCCGGGACTAGAAGCGGAGACCCAGTACTTC
NA	TRBJ2-2	TRBV7-2	NA	CASSLEGSSGELFF	TGTGCCAGCAGCTTAGAGGGGTCATCCGGGGAGCTGTTTTTT
NA	TRBJ2-5	TRBV9	NA	CASSVAGVQETQYF	TGTGCCAGCAGCGTAGCCGGAGTCCAAGAGACCCAGTACTTC
TRBD1	TRBJ1-1	TRBV18	NA	CASSPGTGGEAFF	TGTGCCAGCTCACCCGGGACAGGGGGAGAAGCTTTCTTT
TRBD1	TRBJ1-5	TRBV4-1	NA	CASSQVWDREDQPQHF	TGCGCCAGCAGCCAAGTCTGGGACAGGGAAGATCAGCCCCAGCATTTT
NA	TRBJ1-2	TRBV18	NA	CASSTQGPANYGYTF	TGTGCCAGCTCAACTCAGGGGCCAGCTAACTATGGCTACACCTTC
TRBD1	TRBJ2-5	TRBV7-9	NA	CASSSGTVPQETQYF	TGTGCCAGCAGCTCTGGGACAGTACCTCAAGAGACCCAGTACTTC
TRBD1	TRBJ1-2	TRBV12-3/TRBV12-4	NA	CASSLTGVYGYTF	TGTGCCAGCAGTTTAACAGGGGTCTATGGCTACACCTTC
NA	TRBJ1-6	TRBV16	few	CASSQWGKAPLHF	TGTGCCAGCAGCCAATGGGGCAAAGCACCCCTCCACTTT
TRBD1	TRBJ2-1	TRBV3-1/TRBV3-2	NA	CASSQGQGYNEQFF	TGTGCCAGCAGCCAAGGACAGGGGTACAATGAGCAGTTCTTC
NA	TRBJ2-1	TRBV7-2	NA	CASTDSGGRGQFF	TGTGCCAGCACCGACTCGGGGGGCCGAGGGCAGTTCTTC
TRBD2	TRBJ2-2	TRBV27	NA	CASRSFREGTTGELFF	TGTGCCAGCAGGTCTTTTAGGGAGGGAACCACCGGGGAGCTGTTTTTT
TRBD1	TRBJ2-1	TRBV11-3	few	CASSSGQGAYNEQFF	TGTGCCAGCAGCTCGGGACAGGGCGCCTACAATGAGCAGTTCTTC
TRBD1	TRBJ1-5	TRBV30	NA	CAWSLTGGAWQPQHF	TGTGCCTGGAGTCTCACAGGGGGCGCTTGGCAGCCCCAGCATTTT
TRBD1	TRBJ1-2	TRBV27	NA	CASRSLGTGIYGYTF	TGTGCCAGCAGATCCCTGGGGACAGGGATCTATGGCTACACCTTC
NA	TRBJ2-2	TRBV9	NA	CASSAGRVTGELFF	TGTGCCAGCAGCGCGGGAAGGGTTACCGGGGAGCTGTTTTTT